This TCR beta chain was recorded in a study of T cells after posttransplantation cyclophosphamide (TCRdb year 2016). With regard to the full study: Using TRB sequencing, the study followed how the T cell repertoire rebuilt after myeloablative bone marrow transplantation with posttransplantation cyclophosphamide given as GVHD prophylaxis. Because TRA and TRB clonality correlated tightly in roughly nine samples, later TCR analyses were limited to TRB. Public TRB sequences were queried against a database of over 3,500 sequences associated with responses to pathogens, tumor antigens, self-antigens and alloantigens. Samples from roughly 35 PTCy-treated patients, along with samples from 16 of their related bone marrow donors, underwent antigen receptor sequencing. Blood from all 35 or so PTCy patients with 1-year posttransplant specimens was subjected to TRB sequencing. TRB sequencing was also done on up to roughly 3 additional blood samples from 2 to 5.2 years after transplant in 3 patients, and on pretransplant blood from several patients. Paper-wide results and their limitations: Across 45 or so patients, recipient CMV seropositivity and CMV reactivation were highly associated with TRB clonality; PTCy diversity was similar to CNI/methotrexate controls. At 1-2 months, donor-recipient similarity was low but rose over the first year, and the later blood repertoires were often dominated by donor CD8+ memory clones. The TRB repertoires of T cells infiltrating skin or GI tract showed only limited overlap with the TRB repertoires of T cells in blood.

TRB sequencing used genomic DNA with the immunoSEQ assay at survey resolution or the hsTCRB kit. The original pipeline was this. Initial read processing used immunoSEQ software, and repertoire analyses used the LymphoSeq R package. For each TRB dataset, clonality was calculated as 1 minus normalized Shannon entropy, and the Gini coefficient was computed as well. To infer phenotypes in unsorted samples, TRB sequences from sorted subsets of the recipient or donor were mapped onto unsorted samples from the same recipient. TCRdb stores this immuneACCESS table with in-frame sequences only. Part of the clones is absent; in the studies checked, under half of the shortfall reflects unresolved V genes, and no reason is known for the rest. D and trimming come from the DNA, and the V and J calls and clone size come from that table. The table gives approximately 12,000 clones for this sample, with none occurring only once. 26% of the sample rests with the top ten.

This clone was counted at least ten times. Its antigen has not been determined. Base qualities were left out, and no much larger clone turns up one base away. The germline V gene sets CDR1 to LGHNA and CDR2 to YSLEER. The CDR3 has 16 amino acids, counting the end cysteine and phenylalanine. Only the CDR3 portion is preserved as DNA: 48 bases, with reading frame beginning at the first base. V and J are trimmed by 4 bases and 2 bases, and the gene matches miss 8 bases of the junction. The intended sense of this specimen's treatment or condition label: high-dose cyclophosphamide on days +3 and +4 as single-agent GVHD prophylaxis. Patients in the PTCy group got busulfan and fludarabine conditioning, a marrow graft from a related or unrelated donor, and cyclophosphamide on days +3 and +4. PTCy-treated patients came from a prospective multi-institutional clinical trial. Peripheral blood and bone marrow mononuclear cells were isolated by Ficoll-Hypaque density centrifugation and were cryopreserved.

This receptor was obtained from a female patient in her thirties or forties who received an allogeneic stem cell transplant from a related donor, was CMV-positive, and had acute GVHD only. A transplant means some T cells may be of graft donor rather than patient origin. The sample here was PBMCs, taken after allogeneic stem cell transplant with posttransplant cyclophosphamide. The rearrangement combines TRBV4-3 with TRBJ2-3; TRBD2 agrees with 8 junctional bases. The CDR3 here reads CASSPGAGVPTDTQYF. The DNA sequence is given as TGCGCCAGCAGCCCCGGAGCGGGAGTTCCCACAGATACGCAGTATTTT.